One and the same sample provided the 19 T cell receptor beta chains below, sequenced in a study of T cell responses to AZD1222 COVID-19 vaccine. Sequencing was performed with immunoSEQ multiplex PCR; in TCRdb, only in-frame clones are kept and a portion is missing. The sample contains 100,000 to 150,000 clones, roughly nine tenths of which appear only once. The source was peripheral blood, collected on day 0 of AZD1222 vaccination. These receptors were obtained from an adult in good health.

The chain employs TRBV20-1 and TRBJ2-7, with TRBD1 identical over 8 bases. Germline V CDR1 and CDR2: DFQATT, SNEGSKA (reference sequence). The ends lost 3 bases at V and 0 bases at J; junction bases unmatched: 10. This CDR3 is built from 16 residues. The CDR3 loop is CSASNPTGASSYEQYF. The CDR3 DNA reads as TGCAGTGCTAGTAATCCGACAGGGGCTTCCTCCTACGAGCAGTACTTC.

The J gene is TRBJ2-6, the V gene TRBV11-1; no clear D. Germline loops: CDR1 SGHAT, CDR2 FQDESV (reference sequence). V was clipped by 6 bases and J by 0 bases, with 6 bases between them. The CDR3 sequence is 14 residues long. This CDR3 is CASSWNSGANVLTF. The CDR3 coding sequence is TGTGCCAGCAGTTGGAACTCTGGGGCCAACGTCCTGACTTTC.

The chain carries TRBV6-5 and TRBJ2-7; D is undetermined. The CDR3 length is 14 residues. Trimming took off 0 bases at V and 0 bases at J, with 6 bases between the two ends. Germline assignment: CDR1 MNHEY and CDR2 SVGAGI. The chain's CDR3 is CASSYSFFSYEQYF. In DNA form, the CDR3 reads TGTGCCAGCAGTTACTCCTTCTTCTCCTACGAGCAGTACTTC.

The chain is built from TRBV11-3 and TRBJ2-7; TRBD1 might be the D (6 bases). CDR1 is SGHNT, CDR2 YENEEA, per germline. The CDR3 contains 16 residues. Between the trimmed V and J ends, which lost 2 bases and 3 bases, there was a span of 17 bases. The CDR3 nucleotides are TGTGCCAGCAGCTTACAACAGGGTGGAATGGGCTACGAGCAGTACTTC. This codes for CASSLQQGGMGYEQYF.

This clone was found a few times. This rearrangement joins TRBV14 to TRBJ2-7; TRBD2 matches at 12 bases. V was pared by 5 bases and J by 3 bases, with 5 bases of the junction left unmatched. This CDR3 is built from 15 residues. Germline CDR1 SGHDN, CDR2 FVKESK. CDR3 loop: CASSRLAGVSYEQYF. The CDR3, as DNA: TGTGCCAGCAGCAGACTAGCGGGAGTAAGCTACGAGCAGTACTTC.

The chain combines TRBV2 with TRBJ1-1, with D perhaps TRBD1 (5 bases). This CDR3 has 14 amino acids. The V end lost 5 bases, the J end lost 2 bases, and 12 bases lay between the germline ends. Germline assignment: CDR1 SNHLY and CDR2 FYNNEI. CDR3: CASSPSRGNTEAFF. CDR3 in DNA: TGTGCCAGCAGTCCCTCGAGGGGAAACACTGAAGCTTTCTTT.

This chain uses TRBV12-5 with TRBJ1-6; 7 nucleotides match TRBD1. Germline V CDR1 and CDR2: LGHNT, FRNRAP. Trimming cost V 1 base and J 13 bases; bases outside gene matches: 10. The CDR3 is made up of 15 amino acids. The chain's CDR3 is CASGLADRAVSPLHF. The CDR3 DNA reads TGTGCTAGTGGTTTGGCCGACAGGGCGGTTTCTCCCCTCCACTTT.

This clone was observed a few times. V gene TRBV4-1 combines with J gene TRBJ1-2; no firm D call. This CDR3 has 14 residues. CDR1 is MGHRA, CDR2 YSYEKL, per germline. V shed 1 base and J shed 2 bases, with 8 bases lying between them. This chain's CDR3 is CASSQVRVNYGYTF. CDR3 nucleotides: TGCGCCAGCAGCCAAGTAAGGGTAAACTATGGCTACACCTTC.

The chain is built from TRBV6-7 and TRBJ2-7, with unresolved D. TRBV6-7 counts as an open reading frame of uncertain function. Between the trimmed V and J ends, which lost 2 bases and 5 bases, there was a span of 19 bases. The CDR3 sequence is 16 residues long. This CDR3 reads CASSYAELGPKDEQYF. The CDR3, as DNA: TGTGCCAGCAGTTACGCAGAATTGGGTCCCAAGGACGAGCAGTACTTC.

The V and J genes are TRBV9 and TRBJ2-5; 11 nucleotides agree with TRBD1. In germline, CDR1 is SGDLS, CDR2 YYNGEE. The CDR3 consists of 17 residues. J was trimmed by 2 bases and V by 4 bases; bases with no gene match: 10. Here the CDR3 reads CASSFRDRGSRQETQYF. CDR3 coding DNA: TGTGCCAGCAGCTTCCGGGACAGGGGGTCGAGGCAAGAGACCCAGTACTTC.

The V gene is TRBV12-3 or TRBV12-4, the J gene TRBJ1-2; perhaps TRBD1 as D (6 bases). This CDR3 is 13 amino acids long. V dropped 1 base and J dropped 8 bases, with 11 bases sitting between them. CDR3 coding DNA: TGTGCCAGCAGTTTAGGCGGGGGCCGAGGCTACACCTTC. Translating gives CASSLGGGRGYTF.

V usage is TRBV11-2 and J usage is TRBJ2-7, with a weak D call TRBD1 (5 bases). Germline V CDR1 and CDR2: SGHAT, FQNNGV. V lost 10 bases and J lost 5, with 15 bases in between. The CDR3 consists of 12 residues. CDR3 region: CATRTLENEQYF. In DNA, the CDR3 is TGTGCCACCAGGACACTCGAGAACGAGCAGTACTTC.

The chain links TRBV25-1 to TRBJ2-1; unclear D gene. The germline V and J ends were trimmed by 0 bases and 0 bases, with 6 bases remaining between them. This CDR3 contains 15 residues. Germline values: CDR1 MGHDK, CDR2 SYGVNS. The CDR3: CASSEYLSSYNEQFF. The CDR3 DNA reads TGTGCCAGCAGTGAATACCTCTCCTCCTACAATGAGCAGTTCTTC.

The chain is built from TRBV6-5 and TRBJ2-5; D unclear. The CDR3 is 16 residues long. V lost 4 bases, J lost 1 base, and 16 bases lay in between. Germline V CDR1 and CDR2: MNHEY, SVGAGI. The CDR3 protein is CASSSRSGGPQETQYF. The CDR3, as DNA: TGTGCCAGCAGTTCCCGGTCAGGTGGGCCCCAAGAGACCCAGTACTTC.

The chain links TRBV5-8 to TRBJ2-7; no definite D call. Germline V gene data show CDR1 as SGHTS and CDR2 as YDEGEE. The CDR3 is 13 residues long. Trimming removed 1 base from V and 2 bases from J, with 7 bases in between. The CDR3 region has the DNA TGTGCCAGCAGCTTGAACAGCGCCTACGAGCAGTACTTC. Its translation: CASSLNSAYEQYF.

This clone is labeled as medium-sized. The V call is TRBV5-4, the J call TRBJ2-7; 11 positions match TRBD2. Germline lookup yields CDR1 SGHNT and CDR2 YYREEE (reference sequence). V dropped 1 base and J dropped 0; count of bases not matched to a gene: 9. The CDR3 sequence is 18 residues long. In DNA, the CDR3 is TGTGCCAGCAGCTTGATGGGTAGCGGGGGGGCGGCCTCCTACGAGCAGTACTTC. This encodes CASSLMGSGGAASYEQYF.

In this sample, this clone turned up once. V is TRBV4-1 and J is TRBJ2-7, with 7 bases identical to TRBD1. There are 15 residues in the CDR3. The V segment lost 1 base and the J segment 2 bases; nucleotides outside the gene matches: 5. Germline CDR1 is MGHRA and CDR2 is YSYEKL. The CDR3 DNA sequence: TGCGCCAGCAGCCAAGGTGGGACAGCAACCTACGAGCAGTACTTC. It codes for CASSQGGTATYEQYF.

The chain combines TRBV6-2 or TRBV6-3 with TRBJ2-5; D possibly corresponds to TRBD2 (6 bases). The CDR3 has 16 residues. Per the germline V gene, CDR1 is MNHEY and CDR2 is SVGEGT. V gave up 7 bases and J gave up 0 bases, with 18 bases separating them. CDR3 sequence reads: CASIPGDSPYQETQYF. The CDR3 DNA is TGTGCCAGCATCCCTGGGGACTCGCCGTACCAAGAGACCCAGTACTTC.

The chain employs TRBV20-1 and TRBJ1-5; tentative D call: TRBD1 (6 bases). Germline loops: CDR1 DFQATT, CDR2 SNEGSKA (reference sequence). V lost 3 bases and J lost 4, with 16 bases in between. The CDR3 consists of 15 residues. CDR3 sequence reads: CSASQQGGGNQPQHF. CDR3 in DNA: TGCAGTGCTAGTCAACAGGGAGGCGGGAATCAGCCCCAGCATTTT.